This entry is about one TCR beta chain. Clones were read by immunoSEQ multiplex PCR, and TCRdb kept only the in-frame ones, dropping some. Here the sample spans around 38,000 clones, roughly 80% being singletons. The sample is drawn from a study of preoperative IRX-2 immunotherapy in early breast cancer. Germline CDR1 is SGHTS and CDR2 is YDEGEE. The CDR3 has 13 amino acids. The ends were cut back, 4 bases at V and 6 bases at J, with 12 bases in the middle. The treatment is: preoperative locoregional IRX-2 cytokine immunotherapy. This phase Ib study tested locoregional IRX-2 cytokine immunotherapy given before surgery.

Sequences were derived from tumor tissue, sampled after IRX-2 immunotherapy. This sequence originates from a human donor with breast cancer. The V and J genes are TRBV5-8 and TRBJ2-3; D not certain. The CDR3 DNA is TGTGCCAGCAGCAAAAAAACCGCGGATACGCAGTATTTT. It codes for CASSKKTADTQYF.